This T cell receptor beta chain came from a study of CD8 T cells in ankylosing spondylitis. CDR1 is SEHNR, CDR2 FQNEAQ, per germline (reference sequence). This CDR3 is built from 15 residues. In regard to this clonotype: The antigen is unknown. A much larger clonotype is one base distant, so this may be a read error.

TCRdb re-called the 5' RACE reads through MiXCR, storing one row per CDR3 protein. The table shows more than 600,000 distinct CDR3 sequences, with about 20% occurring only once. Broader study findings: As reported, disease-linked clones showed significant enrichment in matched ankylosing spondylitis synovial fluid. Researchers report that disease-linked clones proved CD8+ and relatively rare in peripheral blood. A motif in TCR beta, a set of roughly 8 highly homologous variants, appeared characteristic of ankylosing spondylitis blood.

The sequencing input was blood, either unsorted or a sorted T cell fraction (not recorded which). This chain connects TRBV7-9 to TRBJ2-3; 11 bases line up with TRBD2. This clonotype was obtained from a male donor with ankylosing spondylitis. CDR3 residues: CASNLTSGRTDTQYF. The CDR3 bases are TGTGCCAGCAACTTAACTAGCGGGAGAACAGATACGCAGTATTTT.